This record covers a single T cell receptor beta chain. This CDR3 is 16 amino acids long. V dropped 1 base and J dropped 4 bases, with 14 bases sitting between them. Germline V gives CDR1 SGHVS, CDR2 FNYEAQ. These data come from a study of cytomegalovirus exposure and HLA in healthy donors. Study details: The 95 to 150 validation repertoires used the same platform as the 666 first-cohort repertoires, a later analysis reported.

Profiling relied on immunoSEQ multiplex PCR, and the TCRdb table lists in-frame clones only, not all of them. The repertoire holds 66,000 or so clones, with 97% as singletons. This clonotype was sampled from a woman between 18 and 30 years old in good health and CMV-seropositive. V gene TRBV7-6 combines with J gene TRBJ2-1, with D possibly matching TRBD2 (6 bases). The sequenced sample consisted of PBMCs. The CDR3 DNA reads as TGTGCCAGCAGCTTAGAAGCCAGCGGGCCATACAATGAGCAGTTCTTC. Protein: CASSLEASGPYNEQFF.